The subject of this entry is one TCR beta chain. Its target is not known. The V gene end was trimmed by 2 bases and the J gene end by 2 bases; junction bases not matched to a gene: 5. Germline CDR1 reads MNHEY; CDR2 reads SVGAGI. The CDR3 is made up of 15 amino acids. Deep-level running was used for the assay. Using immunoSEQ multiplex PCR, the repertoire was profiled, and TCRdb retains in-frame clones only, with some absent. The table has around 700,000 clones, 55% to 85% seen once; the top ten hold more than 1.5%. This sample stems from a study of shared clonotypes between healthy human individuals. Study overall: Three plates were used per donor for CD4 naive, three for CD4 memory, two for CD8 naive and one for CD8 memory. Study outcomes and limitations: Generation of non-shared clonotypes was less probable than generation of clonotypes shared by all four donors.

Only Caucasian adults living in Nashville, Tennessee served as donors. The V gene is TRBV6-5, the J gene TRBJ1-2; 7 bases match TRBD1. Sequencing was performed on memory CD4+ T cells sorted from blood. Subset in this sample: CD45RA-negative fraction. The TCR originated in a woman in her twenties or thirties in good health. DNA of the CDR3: TGTGCCAGCAGTTACCTGACAGGGCCAAACTATGGCTACACCTTC. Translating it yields CASSYLTGPNYGYTF.